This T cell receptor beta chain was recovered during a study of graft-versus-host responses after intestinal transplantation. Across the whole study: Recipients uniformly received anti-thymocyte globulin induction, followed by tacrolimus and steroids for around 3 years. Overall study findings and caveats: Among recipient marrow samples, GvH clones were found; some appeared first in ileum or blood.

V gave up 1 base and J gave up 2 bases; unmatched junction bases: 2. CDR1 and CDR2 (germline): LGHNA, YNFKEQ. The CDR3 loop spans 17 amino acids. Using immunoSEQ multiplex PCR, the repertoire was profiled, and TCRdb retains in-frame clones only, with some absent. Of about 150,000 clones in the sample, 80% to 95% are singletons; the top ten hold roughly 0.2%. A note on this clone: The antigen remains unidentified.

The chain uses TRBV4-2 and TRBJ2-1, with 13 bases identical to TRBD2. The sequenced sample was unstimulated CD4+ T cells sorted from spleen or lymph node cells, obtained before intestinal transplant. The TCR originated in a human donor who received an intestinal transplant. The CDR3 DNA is TGTGCCAGCAGCCAAGGACTAGCGGGAGGCCCCTACAATGAGCAGTTCTTC. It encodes CASSQGLAGGPYNEQFF.